This is a list of T cell receptor beta chains from one sample in a study of T cell repertoires in cytomegalovirus infection. For these TCRs, the target antigens are not known. TCRdb itself ran the reads through MiXCR, one entry per CDR3 protein. In the table there are about 900,000 distinct CDR3 sequences, roughly 30% of which are singletons. The sequences come from cultured CD8+ T cells from PBMCs, collected from culture after CMV antigen stimulation. All receptors derive from a human donor in good health (CMV status not recorded). Some clones in this sample may be carry-over from other donors' samples. Both conserved end residues are part of each CDR3. A D gene is named only where the DNA matches it firmly. Only some rows state a clone size, as once, few, many or a class for expanded clones.

.	TRBV6-5	TRBJ2-1	.	TGTGCCAGCAGTTACGAACAGAACAATGAGCAGTTCTTC	CASSYEQNNEQFF
.	TRBV5-3	TRBJ1-1	.	TGTGCCAGCAGACCGGACACAGGGTTTGAGGGAGAAGGGACTGAAGCTTTCTTT	CASRPDTGFEGEGTEAFF
few	TRBV12-3/TRBV12-4	TRBJ1-2	.	TGTGCCAGCAGTGCCCCGGGGGGGAACTATGGCTACACCTTC	CASSAPGGNYGYTF
many	TRBV7-2	TRBJ1-1	.	TGTGCCAGCAGCCTTGTACGGGTGAACACTGAAGCTTTCTTT	CASSLVRVNTEAFF
.	TRBV29-1	TRBJ1-2	.	TGCAGCGTTGAAGGTGGGGGCTACACCTTC	CSVEGGGYTF
.	TRBV29-1	TRBJ2-3	.	TGCAGCGTTTGGTGGCAAGCCACAGATACGCAGTATTTT	CSVWWQATDTQYF
.	TRBV9	TRBJ1-6	.	TGTGTCAGCAGCGTCACCGGGACCCCCTATAATTCACCCCTCCACTTT	CVSSVTGTPYNSPLHF
.	TRBV27	TRBJ2-3	.	TGTGCCAGCAGTTTATCCGGGGCCAGGGCCCCCGATACGCAGTATTTT	CASSLSGARAPDTQYF
.	TRBV20-1	TRBJ1-2	.	TGCAGTGCCCGAGGCAGGGGCGGCGGCTATGGCTACACCTTC	CSARGRGGGYGYTF
.	TRBV20-1	TRBJ2-2	TRBD1	TGCAGTGCCGCAGGGGGCCCCTACACCGGGGAGCTGTTTTTT	CSAAGGPYTGELFF
.	TRBV7-2	TRBJ2-7	.	TGTGCCAGCAACCAAAGTCCCTTTGTGCGGGCCTACTACGAGCAGTACTTC	CASNQSPFVRAYYEQYF
few	TRBV19	TRBJ2-1	.	TGTGCCAGTAGTATTTTAGGGGGGGTGACCAATGAGCAGTTCTTC	CASSILGGVTNEQFF
.	TRBV29-1	TRBJ2-2	.	TGCAGCGCCGTTATAGGGACCGGGGAGCTGTTTTTT	CSAVIGTGELFF
.	TRBV6-2/TRBV6-3	TRBJ2-1	TRBD2	TGTGCCAGCAGTATTAGCGGGGGGGCCCATGAGCAGTTCTTC	CASSISGGAHEQFF
.	TRBV2	TRBJ1-1	.	TGTGCCAGCAGTGTGAGCAGCGTGACAGGGAACACTGAAGCTTTCTTT	CASSVSSVTGNTEAFF
many	TRBV7-9	TRBJ1-2	.	TGTGCCAGCAGCTTAGGGAACTATGGCTACACCTTC	CASSLGNYGYTF
.	TRBV6-2/TRBV6-3	TRBJ1-1	.	TGTGCCAGCTGGGGGGTTGCGAACACTGAAGCTTTCTTT	CASWGVANTEAFF
many	TRBV7-6	TRBJ1-2	.	TGTGCCAGCAGCGACTACAGGGCCCACTTTTATGGCTACACCTTC	CASSDYRAHFYGYTF
few	TRBV29-1	TRBJ1-1	.	TGCAGCGTTGAGGGAGTAGCTGGGGGGTGGATCTTT	CSVEGVAGGWIF
.	TRBV29-1	TRBJ2-2	.	TGCAGCGTTGCGGGCGGGGGCCTAACCGGGGAGCTGTTTTTT	CSVAGGGLTGELFF
few	TRBV12-3/TRBV12-4	TRBJ1-4	.	TGTGCCAGCAGTTTAGTAGTTACTGAAAAACTGTTTTTT	CASSLVVTEKLFF
few	TRBV27	TRBJ1-5	.	TGTGCCAGCAACTCCCCGGGGAATCAGCCCCAGCATTTT	CASNSPGNQPQHF
.	TRBV27	TRBJ2-3	.	TGTGCCAGCAGTCACCCCAAACGCACAGATACGCAGTATTTT	CASSHPKRTDTQYF
few	TRBV29-1	TRBJ2-5	.	TGCAGCGTCATGACGGGGGATGGGACCCAGTACTTC	CSVMTGDGTQYF
.	TRBV2	TRBJ1-2	TRBD1	TGTGCCAGCAGTTGGGACAGCTCCTGGGGCTATGGCTACACCTTC	CASSWDSSWGYGYTF
.	TRBV5-1	TRBJ1-2	TRBD1	TGCGCCAGCAGCTCTGGACAGGGGGCAGATGGCTACACCTTC	CASSSGQGADGYTF
.	TRBV6-5	TRBJ2-1	TRBD1	TGTGCCAGCAGTTATACAGGGGGCGATAATAATGAGCAGTTCTTC	CASSYTGGDNNEQFF
many	TRBV27	TRBJ2-7	.	TGTGCCAGCAGTTTATCGGCAGGGAGTGCGTACGAGCAGTACTTC	CASSLSAGSAYEQYF
few	TRBV4-2	TRBJ2-2	TRBD1	TGTGCCAGCAGCCAAGGGGACAGAGCGAACACCGGGGAGCTGTTTTTT	CASSQGDRANTGELFF
.	TRBV14	TRBJ1-2	TRBD1	TGTGCCAGCAGCCCCCGGGGACAGTTTGCCTATGGCTACACCTTC	CASSPRGQFAYGYTF
.	TRBV6-5	TRBJ2-7	TRBD1	TGTGCCAGCAGTACGGACAGGGCGCGTACTTACGAGCAGTACTTC	CASSTDRARTYEQYF
few	TRBV28	TRBJ1-6	.	TGTGCCAGCAGTTTTCCCGGGCAACTGAGCTCCTATAATTCACCCCTCCACTTT	CASSFPGQLSSYNSPLHF
.	TRBV12-5	TRBJ1-1	.	TGTGCTAGTGGTTTGTCCCCGGGGGTGTTTGAAGCTTTCTTT	CASGLSPGVFEAFF
few	TRBV7-9	TRBJ2-3	TRBD2	TGTGCCTCTAAGCGGGGGGGGACAGATACGCAGTATTTT	CASKRGGTDTQYF
many	TRBV7-2	TRBJ2-1	.	TGTGCCAGCAGCGTCCGGGACACGGGTTACAATGAGCAGTTCTTC	CASSVRDTGYNEQFF
.	TRBV24-1	TRBJ2-2	TRBD1	TGTGCCACCAGTGATTACAGGGGGGAGACCGGGGAGCTGTTTTTT	CATSDYRGETGELFF
.	TRBV2	TRBJ2-1	.	TGTGCCAGCAGGGCTAGAGTTGATGAGCAGTTCTTC	CASRARVDEQFF
many	TRBV6-5	TRBJ2-2	.	TGTGCCAGCAGTTATTCGGCCGGGGAGCTGTTTTTT	CASSYSAGELFF
few	TRBV27	TRBJ2-7	.	TGTGCCAGCATCGGGAGGGGGACAGGGTCAAATGAGCAGTACTTC	CASIGRGTGSNEQYF
.	TRBV6-4	TRBJ2-1	TRBD1	TGTGCCAGCAGTCCGTTCGGGACAGGGAGCAACAATGAGCAGTTCTTC	CASSPFGTGSNNEQFF
few	TRBV29-1	TRBJ2-7	.	TGCAGCGTTGAGCTTACAGGTACCGACTACGAGCAGTACTTC	CSVELTGTDYEQYF
few	TRBV5-1	TRBJ2-1	.	TGCGCCAGCAGCTATGAAACAGGGTCCTACAATGAGCAGTTCTTC	CASSYETGSYNEQFF
.	TRBV7-2	TRBJ2-3	.	TGTGCCAGCAGCTTAGAGGGAGGCAAAGATACGCAGTATTTT	CASSLEGGKDTQYF
.	TRBV6-1	TRBJ2-1	TRBD1	TGTGCCAGCAAGAAGGGGGCTTACAATGAGCAGTTCTTC	CASKKGAYNEQFF
few	TRBV7-7	TRBJ2-1	.	TGTGCTAGCAGCTTAGCGGGTCAGGGGGCGGACAATGAGCAGTTCTTC	CASSLAGQGADNEQFF
.	TRBV6-5	TRBJ2-5	.	TGTGCCAGCAGTTTTAGGGGAAGTTTCCAAGAGACCCAGTACTTC	CASSFRGSFQETQYF